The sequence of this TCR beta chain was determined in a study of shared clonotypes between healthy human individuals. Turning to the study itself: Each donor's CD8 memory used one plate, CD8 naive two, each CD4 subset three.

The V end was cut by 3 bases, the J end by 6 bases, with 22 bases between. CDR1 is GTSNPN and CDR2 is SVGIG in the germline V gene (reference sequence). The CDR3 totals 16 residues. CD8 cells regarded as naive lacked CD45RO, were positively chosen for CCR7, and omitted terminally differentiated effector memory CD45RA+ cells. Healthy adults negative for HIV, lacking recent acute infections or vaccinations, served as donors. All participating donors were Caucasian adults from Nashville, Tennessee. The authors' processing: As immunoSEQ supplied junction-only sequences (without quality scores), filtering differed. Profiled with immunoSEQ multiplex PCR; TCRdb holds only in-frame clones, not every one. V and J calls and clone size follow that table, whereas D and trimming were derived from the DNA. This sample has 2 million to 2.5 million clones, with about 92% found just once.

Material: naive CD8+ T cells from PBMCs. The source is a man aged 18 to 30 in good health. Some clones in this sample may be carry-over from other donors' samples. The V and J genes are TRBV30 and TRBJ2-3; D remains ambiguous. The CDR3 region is CAWSEVAIRPRDTQYF. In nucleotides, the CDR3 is TGTGCCTGGAGCGAGGTCGCCATCCGGCCGCGGGATACGCAGTATTTT.